This TCR beta chain was documented in a study of T-cell reconstitution after alpha-beta-depleted transplantation in children. Preparing the TCRbeta library involved the use of unique molecular identifiers. TCRdb called the PCR reads again in MiXCR, with one record for every CDR3 protein. The sample lists some 300,000 distinct CDR3 sequences, 10% seen once, with roughly 7.1% in the top ten. On this clonotype itself: Its antigen is currently unknown.

Findings and limits, study-wide: T-cell numbers and diversity, one year after transplant, stemmed largely from T cells that were newly produced. Expanded graft clones numbering several hundred reportedly gave rise to alpha-beta T cells about two months after transplant.

Sequenced here: PBMCs, sampled before TCRalphabeta/CD19-depleted stem cell transplant. This sequence originates from a boy under two years old with acute myeloid leukemia, due to receive a stem cell transplant.

CDR3 sequence: CASSWGTGGRNTEAFF. The CDR3 coding sequence is TGTGCCAGCAGTTGGGGGACAGGCGGTAGAAACACTGAAGCTTTCTTT. V usage is TRBV28 and J usage is TRBJ1-1, with 8 bases lining up with TRBD1. The V gene end was trimmed by 4 bases and the J gene end by 2 bases; junction bases not matched to a gene: 9. This CDR3 has 16 residues. In germline, CDR1 is MDHEN, CDR2 SYDVKM.